Listed below are T cell receptor beta chains from one sample, sequenced in a study of cytomegalovirus exposure and HLA in healthy donors. The table came from immunoSEQ multiplex PCR; TCRdb's copy has only in-frame clones and leaves some out. The sample includes roughly 83,000 clones, 65% to 80% seen only once; the top ten take around 4.3%. Specimen: PBMCs. Every receptor here comes from a man in his fifties or sixties in good health and CMV-seronegative. CDR3s include the opening cysteine and the closing phenylalanine or tryptophan. D genes are given only for firm matches. Clone size is not always given. Where it is, it says once, few, many or a class for expanded clones.

J,size,D,V,DNA,CDR3
TRBJ2-5,few,TRBD1,TRBV5-1,TGCGCCAGCAGCCCGGGGACAGGGGGATCGGAGACCCAGTACTTC,CASSPGTGGSETQYF
TRBJ1-2,few,-,TRBV6-5,TGTGCCAGCAGTTCCGGCTTTCAGGGATACTATGGCTACACCTTC,CASSSGFQGYYGYTF
TRBJ2-7,-,-,TRBV6-6,TGTGCCGCAGCAAGGAGGTTCCCCTACGAGCAGTACTTC,CAAARRFPYEQYF
TRBJ1-3,-,-,TRBV30,TGTGCCTGCACAGCCTACTCTGGAAACACCATATATTTT,CACTAYSGNTIYF
TRBJ1-1,-,-,TRBV7-9,TGTTCCAGCAGCTCAATCCCGGCAGGGAGGAGCACTGAAGCTTTCTTT,CSSSSIPAGRSTEAFF
TRBJ2-3,-,-,TRBV7-3,TGTGCCAGCAGCCGCACAGGCGGGATCACAGATACGCAGTATTTT,CASSRTGGITDTQYF
TRBJ2-1,-,-,TRBV7-2,TGTGCCAGCAGCTTAGGGCCGAAGCAGTTCTTC,CASSLGPKQFF
TRBJ1-2,once,TRBD1,TRBV2,TGTGCCAGCACCGGAGGCTACAGGGGAATGGGAGGCTACACCTTC,CASTGGYRGMGGYTF
TRBJ1-4,-,-,TRBV18,TGTGCCAGCTCACCAGGCGGGGAAGCTAGGGAAAAACTGTTTTTT,CASSPGGEAREKLFF
TRBJ1-4,-,TRBD1,TRBV10-1,TGCGCCAGCAGGAATCCGGGACAGGCTAATGAAAAACTGTTTTTT,CASRNPGQANEKLFF
TRBJ1-4,few,-,TRBV5-1,TGCGCCAGCAGCTTGAACCCGGTGGGGGGAGAGGGTGAAAAACTGTTTTTT,CASSLNPVGGEGEKLFF
TRBJ1-5,-,TRBD1,TRBV18,TGTGCCAGCTCAGACAGGGGGCAGGATCAGCCCCAGCATTTT,CASSDRGQDQPQHF
TRBJ1-6,-,-,TRBV5-1,TGCGCCAGCAGCTTTGAGGGGGATAATTCACCCCTCCACTTT,CASSFEGDNSPLHF
TRBJ2-3,-,-,TRBV7-2,TGTGCCAGCAGCTTAGATGAGATTACAGATACGCAGTATTTT,CASSLDEITDTQYF
TRBJ2-7,-,TRBD2,TRBV5-1,TGCGCCAGCAGCTTGGGGGACGGACTAGCGGGGGCCACTGGCGAGCAGTACTTC,CASSLGDGLAGATGEQYF
TRBJ2-7,once,-,TRBV2,TGTGCCAGCAGTGAGACTGTCCCCTACGAGCAGTACTTC,CASSETVPYEQYF
TRBJ2-3,few,-,TRBV7-6,TGTGCCAGCAGCTTTGTTGGGCGCGGCACAGATACGCAGTATTTT,CASSFVGRGTDTQYF
TRBJ2-2,-,TRBD2,TRBV11-2,TGTGCCAGCAGCCCATCAGCGGGGGGTGGTACCGGGGAGCTGTTTTTT,CASSPSAGGGTGELFF